This T cell receptor beta chain is drawn from a study of cytomegalovirus exposure and HLA in healthy donors. Trimming shortened V by 0 bases and J by 5 bases, and 18 bases separated the two germline ends. This CDR3 comprises 16 residues. Looked up from germline, CDR1 is SGHRS and CDR2 is YFSETQ. The PCR made use of 60 Vbeta and 13 Jbeta primers. Using immunoSEQ multiplex PCR, the repertoire was profiled, and TCRdb retains in-frame clones only, with some absent. The table records about 160,000 clones, around four fifths of them present only once. The sequencing sample was made of PBMCs. The source of this sequence is a woman in her thirties in good health and CMV-seronegative. This sequence joins TRBV5-1 and TRBJ2-7, with D possibly being TRBD2 (6 bases). CDR3: CASSLVAAGGSDEQYF. CDR3 nucleotide sequence: TGCGCCAGCAGCTTGGTAGCCGCCGGGGGAAGCGACGAGCAGTACTTC.